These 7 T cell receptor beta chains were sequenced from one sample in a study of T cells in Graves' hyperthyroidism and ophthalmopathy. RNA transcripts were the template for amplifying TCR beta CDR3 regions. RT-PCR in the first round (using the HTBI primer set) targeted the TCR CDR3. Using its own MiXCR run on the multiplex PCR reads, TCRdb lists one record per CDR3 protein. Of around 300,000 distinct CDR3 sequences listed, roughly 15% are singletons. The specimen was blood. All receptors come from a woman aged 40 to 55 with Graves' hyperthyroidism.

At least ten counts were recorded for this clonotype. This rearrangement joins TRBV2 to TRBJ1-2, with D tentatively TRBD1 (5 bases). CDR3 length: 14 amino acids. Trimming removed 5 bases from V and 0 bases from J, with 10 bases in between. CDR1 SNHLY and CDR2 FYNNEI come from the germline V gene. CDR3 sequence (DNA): TGTGCCAGCAGTCCGGGGCGATCTAACTATGGCTACACCTTC. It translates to CASSPGRSNYGYTF.

The CDR3 DNA is TGTGCCAGCGCCCCGAAGGGGGCTTGGGGGAATCAGCCCCAGCATTTT. It codes for CASAPKGAWGNQPQHF. The rearrangement joins TRBV6-1 to TRBJ1-5, with 7 bases fitting TRBD1. V trimming: 8 bases; J trimming: 4 bases; junction bases outside the gene matches: 14. The CDR3 consists of 16 residues. CDR1 MNHNS and CDR2 SASEGT come from the germline V gene.

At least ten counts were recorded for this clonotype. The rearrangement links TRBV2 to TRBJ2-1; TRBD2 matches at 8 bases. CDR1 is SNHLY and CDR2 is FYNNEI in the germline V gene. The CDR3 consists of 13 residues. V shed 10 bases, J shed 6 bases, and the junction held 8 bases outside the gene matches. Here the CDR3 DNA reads TGTGCCACAAGTAGCGGGATACGCAATGAGCAGTTCTTC. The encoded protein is CATSSGIRNEQFF.

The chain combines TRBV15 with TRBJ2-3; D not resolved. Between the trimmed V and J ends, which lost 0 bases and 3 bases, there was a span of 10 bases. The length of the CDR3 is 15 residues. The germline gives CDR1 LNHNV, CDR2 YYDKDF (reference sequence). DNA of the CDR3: TGTGCCACCAGCAGAGATTCGGCCCGTACAGATACGCAGTATTTT. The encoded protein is CATSRDSARTDTQYF.

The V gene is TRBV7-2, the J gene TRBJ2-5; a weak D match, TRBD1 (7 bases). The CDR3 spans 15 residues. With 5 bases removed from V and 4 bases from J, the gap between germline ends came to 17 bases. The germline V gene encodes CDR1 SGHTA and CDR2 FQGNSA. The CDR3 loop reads CASSAVGRGVETQYF. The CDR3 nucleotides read TGTGCCAGCAGCGCGGTCGGCAGGGGGGTAGAGACCCAGTACTTC.

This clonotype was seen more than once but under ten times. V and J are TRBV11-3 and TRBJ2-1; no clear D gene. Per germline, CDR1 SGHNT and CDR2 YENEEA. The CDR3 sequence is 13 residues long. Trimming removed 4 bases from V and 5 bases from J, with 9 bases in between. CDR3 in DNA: TGTGCCAGCAGCTCCCGGGTTAACAATGAGCAGTTCTTC. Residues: CASSSRVNNEQFF.

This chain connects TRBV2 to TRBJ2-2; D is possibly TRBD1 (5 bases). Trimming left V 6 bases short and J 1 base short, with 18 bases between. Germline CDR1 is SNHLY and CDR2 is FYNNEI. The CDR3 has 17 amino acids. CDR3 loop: CASSPRNRGLNTGELFF. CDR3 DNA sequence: TGTGCCAGCAGCCCCAGGAATAGGGGCCTGAACACCGGGGAGCTGTTTTTT.